The rows below give T cell receptor beta chains drawn from one sample of a study of a mutant IDH1 vaccine in newly diagnosed glioma. This table comes from immunoSEQ multiplex PCR, and its TCRdb copy is limited to in-frame clones, with some not included. The repertoire holds about 33,000 clones, with approximately 90% as singletons. The source material was PBMCs, sampled from a glioma patient treated with radiotherapy, temozolomide or both. These receptors were obtained from a woman aged 40-49 years with glioma. Each CDR3 is given with its conserved first and last residue. A D gene is named only where the DNA matches it firmly. Clone size, where shown, is once, few, many, or a class for clones that have expanded.

V gene	J gene	D gene	clone size	CDR3 protein
TRBV5-4	TRBJ2-5	-	-	CASTPGGRYQETQYF
TRBV6-1	TRBJ2-3	TRBD1	-	CASSARTGPDTQYF
TRBV11-2	TRBJ2-3	TRBD2	-	CASSFMGGGGSTDTQYF
TRBV2	TRBJ1-1	-	-	CASIRTVNTEAFF
TRBV6-4	TRBJ2-2	TRBD2	-	CASSGTSGESGELFF
TRBV6-1	TRBJ2-7	-	-	CASSDPSSSYEQYF
TRBV7-5	TRBJ2-7	-	-	CARSLAARASSYEQYF
TRBV19	TRBJ1-1	-	-	CASSRRQENTEAFF
TRBV6-6	TRBJ1-2	TRBD1	-	CASRLDRVGGYTF
TRBV4-3	TRBJ1-2	-	-	CASSQVAPGPGGGYTF
TRBV20-1	TRBJ2-7	-	-	CSARGSGEQYF
TRBV4-2	TRBJ2-3	TRBD2	-	CASSPQRGARGDTQYF
TRBV6-1	TRBJ2-1	-	-	CASRGDGSSYNEQFF
TRBV15	TRBJ2-1	-	-	CATSREYGVYNEQFF
TRBV14	TRBJ1-1	-	-	CASSPLGQPNTEAFF
TRBV2	TRBJ2-3	TRBD2	-	CASSEQPGLATDTQYF
TRBV2	TRBJ2-2	TRBD2	-	CASSSRTSRDGELFF
TRBV7-8	TRBJ2-2	-	-	CASEGKITGELFF
TRBV27	TRBJ1-5	-	-	CASSLRAGDSNQPQHF
TRBV5-4	TRBJ2-3	TRBD2	-	CASSQRLADTDTQYF
TRBV2	TRBJ1-2	TRBD1	-	CASRPGQGLHGYTF
TRBV19	TRBJ1-5	TRBD1	-	CATRDRYSNQPQHF
TRBV6-1	TRBJ2-7	TRBD1	once	CASSDAGGNYEQYF
TRBV7-2	TRBJ2-1	-	-	CASSHDYNEQFF
TRBV25-1	TRBJ1-4	-	-	CASSGPTGFLNEKLFF
TRBV19	TRBJ1-5	TRBD1	-	CASRTQGTGNQPQHF
TRBV7-9	TRBJ2-3	-	-	CASSSGTPAGDTQYF
TRBV28	TRBJ1-5	-	-	CASSLAPRNQPQHF
TRBV1	TRBJ2-5	-	-	CTSSQDGQDAQYF